This T cell receptor (beta chain) emerged from a study of T cell repertoires in cytomegalovirus infection. The wider study: Recently identified HLA-C-restricted and well-studied HLA-B-restricted CMV epitopes were used. Signatures in public TCR beta sequences pointed to both CMV infection and matching HLA type.

Findings and limits, study-wide: Based on cumulative public TCR beta family frequency, carriers of CMV plus the relevant HLA were identified. The response measured ex vivo was dominated by TCR beta clonotypes (HLA-C-restricted and CMV-specific).

Points on this clonotype: Its antigen is undetermined.

Each CDR3 protein is one row after TCRdb ran MiXCR on the reads. The sample shows about 360,000 distinct CDR3 sequences, about 32% of them seen only once. The source material was cultured PBMCs, sampled from culture after CMV antigen stimulation. The receptor's source is a human donor in good health (CMV status not recorded). Some clones in this sample may be carry-over from other donors' samples.

The CDR3 protein is CASSTGQRNQPQHF. The CDR3 region has the DNA TGTGCCAGCAGCACAGGGCAGAGGAATCAGCCCCAGCATTTT. This rearrangement joins TRBV12-3 or TRBV12-4 to TRBJ1-5; the D gene is possibly TRBD1 (6 bases). This CDR3 contains 14 residues. With 6 bases removed from V and 4 bases from J, the gap between germline ends came to 13 bases.